The entry below describes one T cell receptor beta chain. The repertoire was sequenced with immunoSEQ multiplex PCR; TCRdb's copy has only in-frame clones and lacks some. The profile shows fewer than 55,000 clones, roughly 77% of them singletons. The data were taken from a study of OX40 agonist ivuxolimab in advanced cancers. Study information: Patients with hepatocellular carcinoma, melanoma, renal cell or head and neck cancer made up the dose-escalation patients. Partial responses were achieved by three patients: one hepatocellular carcinoma, two cutaneous melanoma.

Unmatched junction bases numbered 1, after V lost 3 bases and J lost 3 bases. The CDR3 runs to 15 residues. CDR1 and CDR2 from the germline V gene are LNHDA and SQIVND (reference sequence). Blood sampling took place at baseline, cycle 4 day 1, and cycle 7 day 1. The sequences come from CD4+ or CD8+ T cells sorted from blood, collected in a trial of the OX40 agonist ivuxolimab. The V call is TRBV19, the J call TRBJ2-2, with TRBD2 identical over 10 bases. The source of this sequence is an adult with an advanced solid tumor such as melanoma, head and neck, liver or kidney cancer. CDR3 in DNA: TGTGCCAGTAGTATGAGCGGGAGGGACACCGGGGAGCTGTTTTTT. This gives the protein CASSMSGRDTGELFF. Full variable domain (rest looked up from reference TRBV19 and TRBJ2-2): DGGITQSPKYLFRKEGQNVTLSCEQNLNHDAMYWYRQDPGQGLRLIYYSQIVNDFQKGDIAEGYSVSREKKESFPLTVTSAQKNPTAFYLCASSMSGRDTGELFFGEGSRLTVL.